A single sample is the source of the 6 T cell receptor beta chains below, sequenced in a study of PD-L1 blockade in urothelial cancer. Data came from immunoSEQ multiplex PCR; TCRdb stores just in-frame clones and leaves some out. The top ten clones hold about 15% of a sample with around 38,000 clones, about 87% of them seen once. Noted time point: pretreatment peripheral blood. Specimen: PBMCs, collected around atezolizumab (anti-PD-L1) treatment. These TCRs come from a man between 60 and 75 years old with urothelial cancer.

This chain joins TRBV20-1 and TRBJ2-7, with D uncertain. CDR1 and CDR2 from the germline V gene are DFQATT and SNEGSKA (reference sequence). The CDR3 is made up of 11 amino acids. The V end was cut by 2 bases, the J end by 5 bases, with 7 bases between. The CDR3 DNA reads TGCAGTGCTAGACGCAGTCACGAGCAGTACTTC. Its translation is CSARRSHEQYF.

This clone was found once. This chain links TRBV5-6 with TRBJ2-5; a possible D gene is TRBD1 (6 bases). Germline-derived CDR1 and CDR2 are SGHDT and YYEEEE. V was cut by 0 bases and J by 2 bases, with 11 bases left in between. This CDR3 has 15 amino acids. Written as DNA, the CDR3 is TGTGCCAGCAGCTTGGTAGGGGGAAATCAAGAGACCCAGTACTTC. Residues: CASSLVGGNQETQYF.

The chain carries TRBV19 and TRBJ1-5, with 7 bases matching TRBD1. Looked up from germline, CDR1 is LNHDA and CDR2 is SQIVND (reference sequence). V lost 4 bases, J lost 7 bases, and 13 bases stayed unmatched. The CDR3 has 16 amino acids. CDR3 DNA sequence: TGTGCCAGTAGTACATACTCCGGGACAGAGCGCCAGCCCCAGCATTTT. Encoded protein: CASSTYSGTERQPQHF. Complete variable domain (other parts from reference TRBV19 and TRBJ1-5): DGGITQSPKYLFRKEGQNVTLSCEQNLNHDAMYWYRQDPGQGLRLIYYSQIVNDFQKGDIAEGYSVSREKKESFPLTVTSAQKNPTAFYLCASSTYSGTERQPQHFGDGTRLSIL.

Only a few counts were recorded for this clone. This chain links TRBV28 with TRBJ2-7; 12 bases align to TRBD2. V was pared by 2 bases and J by 1 base, with 0 bases of the junction left unmatched. CDR1 is MDHEN and CDR2 is SYDVKM in the germline V gene. This CDR3 spans 15 amino acids. CDR3 region: CASSLGLAGSYEQYF. Written as DNA, the CDR3 is TGTGCCAGCAGTTTAGGACTAGCGGGATCCTACGAGCAGTACTTC.

This clone was observed a single time. This chain joins TRBV19 and TRBJ1-1; TRBD1 might be the D (6 bases). The V gene lost 3 bases and the J gene lost 2 bases, with 7 bases spanning the gap. This CDR3 contains 13 residues. Germline V gene lookup returns CDR1 LNHDA and CDR2 SQIVND (reference sequence). In DNA, the CDR3 is TGTGCCAGTAGTATGGACAGAAACACTGAAGCTTTCTTT. Protein: CASSMDRNTEAFF.

The CDR3 bases are TGTGCCAGCAGTTTGACAGACCCAAATAACAATGAGCAGTTCTTC. Translated: CASSLTDPNNNEQFF. The V and J genes are TRBV28 and TRBJ2-1; possible D gene TRBD1, 5 bases. V was cut by 3 bases and J by 5 bases, with 14 bases left in between. The CDR3 totals 15 residues. Germline V lookup: CDR1 MDHEN, CDR2 SYDVKM.